This TCR beta chain was profiled in a study of blood T cells in healthy people across ages. Regarding the study as a whole: The lack of PBMC sorting stopped any conclusive naive versus antigen-experienced comparison.

Primers used in a second PCR of roughly 7 to 12 cycles were a sample-barcoded 5' primer and a J-beta primer mix. TCRdb reprocessed the 5' RACE reads with MiXCR, giving one entry per CDR3 protein. The data hold around 820,000 distinct CDR3 sequences, with more than 20% observed a single time. This clonotype was counted between two and nine times. Its antigen remains unknown. V was shortened by 1 base and J by 2 bases, with 7 bases between the two germline ends. CDR1 SGHTA and CDR2 FQGNSA come from the germline V gene. The CDR3 is made up of 14 amino acids. These same records also appear under a second study, on T cells of mothers and their children. From that paper: The extracted RNA was employed in its entirety for cDNA synthesis, at roughly 1.4 ug per 15 ul.

J is TRBJ2-3 and V is TRBV7-2; D is unclear. The sample comprised blood. This TCR was recovered from a boy aged 5 to 17 in good health. CDR3 bases: TGTGCCAGCAGCTTAGGGGCGTTCACAGATACGCAGTATTTT. Protein: CASSLGAFTDTQYF.